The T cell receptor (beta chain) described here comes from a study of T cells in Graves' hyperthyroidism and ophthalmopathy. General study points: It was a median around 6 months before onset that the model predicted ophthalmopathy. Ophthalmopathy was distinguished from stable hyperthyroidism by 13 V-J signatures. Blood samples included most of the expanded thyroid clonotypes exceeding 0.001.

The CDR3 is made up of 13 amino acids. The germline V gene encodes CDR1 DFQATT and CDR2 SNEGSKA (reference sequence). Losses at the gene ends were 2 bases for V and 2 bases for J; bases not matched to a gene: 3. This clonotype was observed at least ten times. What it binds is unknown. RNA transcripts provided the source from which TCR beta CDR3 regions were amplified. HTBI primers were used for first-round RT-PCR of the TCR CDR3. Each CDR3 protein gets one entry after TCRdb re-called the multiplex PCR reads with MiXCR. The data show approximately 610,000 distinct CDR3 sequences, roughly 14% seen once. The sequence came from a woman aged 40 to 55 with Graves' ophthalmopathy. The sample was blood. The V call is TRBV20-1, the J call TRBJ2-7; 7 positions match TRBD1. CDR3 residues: CSARKGQPYEQYF. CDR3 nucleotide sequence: TGCAGTGCTAGAAAGGGACAGCCCTACGAGCAGTACTTC.